One and the same sample provided the 23 T cell receptor beta chains below, sequenced in a study of post-analysis software for immune sequencing data. Regarding the study as a whole: Among 5 or 6 TRBV segments more frequent in patients than controls were TRBV5-6, TRBV5-1 and TRBV20-1.

Their specific antigens are unknown. Libraries were made from TCR beta cDNA, and they carried unique molecular identifiers. TCRdb reprocessed the PCR reads with MiXCR, giving one entry per CDR3 protein. Among about 770,000 distinct CDR3 sequences listed, under 60% were seen once. The sample comprised blood. The source of these receptors is a girl aged 5-17 years with multiple sclerosis.

The J gene is TRBJ2-1, the V gene TRBV12-3 or TRBV12-4; tentatively, D is TRBD1 (6 bases). CDR3 length: 14 amino acids. Trimming removed 2 bases from V and 5 bases from J, with 10 bases in between. Here the CDR3 DNA reads TGTGCCAGCAGTTTAAACGCAGGGGACAATGAGCAGTTCTTC. This translates into CASSLNAGDNEQFF.

The V and J genes are TRBV4-3 and TRBJ2-2; TRBD1 is a possible D gene (6 bases). CDR3 size: 15 residues. Germline loops: CDR1 LGHNA, CDR2 YSLEER. Trimming took 1 base from V and 1 from J, leaving 7 bases between them. The CDR3 here is CASSQAGQNTGELFF. CDR3 DNA: TGCGCCAGCAGCCAAGCGGGACAGAACACCGGGGAGCTGTTTTTT.

The chain couples TRBV7-2 to TRBJ1-1; 7 bases agree with TRBD1. Looked up from germline, CDR1 is SGHTA and CDR2 is FQGNSA. V shed 4 bases, J shed 0 bases, and the junction held 5 bases outside the gene matches. The CDR3 is 15 amino acids. CDR3 sequence: CASSSSTGMNTEAFF. The CDR3 bases are TGTGCCAGCAGCTCCTCGACAGGGATGAACACTGAAGCTTTCTTT.

This clonotype was observed a few times. The genes are TRBV29-1 and TRBJ1-1; 8 bases line up with TRBD1. The J segment lost 0 bases and the V segment lost 7 bases, leaving 10 bases of the junction unmatched. The germline V gene encodes CDR1 SQVTM and CDR2 ANQGSEA. This CDR3 comprises 15 residues. For the CDR3, the DNA is TGCAGCGCCCGTCCCGGGACAGGAATGAACACTGAAGCTTTCTTT. It encodes CSARPGTGMNTEAFF.

This chain joins TRBV20-1 and TRBJ2-1; the match to TRBD2 covers 9 bases. The CDR3 runs 16 residues. J gave up 3 bases and V 2 bases, and 8 bases lay outside the gene matches. Per germline, CDR1 DFQATT and CDR2 SNEGSKA (reference sequence). The DNA of the CDR3 is TGCAGTGCTAGACTAGCGGGATTTTTCCTCTACAATGAGCAGTTCTTC. Translation: CSARLAGFFLYNEQFF.

The rearrangement uses TRBV18 and TRBJ2-5, with 9 bases matching TRBD1. This CDR3 region has 14 residues. Germline CDR1 is KGHSH and CDR2 is LQKENI. V trimming: 6 bases; J trimming: 5 bases; junction bases outside the gene matches: 7. The CDR3 sequence is CASSDGQGMETQYF. The CDR3 DNA is TGTGCCAGCTCTGATGGACAGGGGATGGAGACCCAGTACTTC. Full variable domain (missing parts from reference TRBV18 and TRBJ2-5): NAGVMQNPRHLVRRRGQEARLRCSPMKGHSHVYWYRQLPEEGLKFMVYLQKENIIDESGMPKERFSAEFPKEGPSILRIQQVVRGDSAAYFCASSDGQGMETQYFGPGTRLLVL.

V gene TRBV18 combines with J gene TRBJ2-5, with D uncertain. Germline V CDR1 and CDR2: KGHSH, LQKENI. The V end was cut by 3 bases, the J end by 2 bases, with 7 bases between. The CDR3 has 13 amino acids. For the CDR3, the DNA is TGTGCCAGCTCACCGGAAAATCAAGAGACCCAGTACTTC. Translated: CASSPENQETQYF.

There are a few counts of this clonotype. CDR3 sequence (DNA): TGTGCCTCGGGGGCTTCAGGGGGCGAAAACCCCTACGAGCAGTACTTC. Amino acid sequence: CASGASGGENPYEQYF. The rearrangement joins TRBV10-3 to TRBJ2-7; 8 bases are shared with TRBD1. CDR1 is ENHRY, CDR2 SYGVKD, per germline. The CDR3 is 16 amino acids. J was trimmed by 2 bases and V by 11 bases; bases with no gene match: 17.

This clonotype appeared a few times. V and J are TRBV7-9 and TRBJ2-5, with TRBD2 matching 7 bases. Germline trimming cut 0 bases from V and 5 bases from J; bases unmatched to any gene: 6. This CDR3 comprises 15 residues. The germline V gene has CDR1 SEHNR and CDR2 FQNEAQ (reference sequence). Here the CDR3 reads CASSLAPTSEETQYF. CDR3 nucleotide sequence: TGTGCCAGCAGCTTAGCGCCCACTAGCGAGGAGACCCAGTACTTC. The variable domain in full, completed from reference TRBV7-9 and TRBJ2-5, reads DTGVSQNPRHKITKRGQNVTFRCDPISEHNRLYWYRQTLGQGPEFLTYFQNEAQLEKSRLLSDRFSAERPKGSFSTLEIQRTEQGDSAMYLCASSLAPTSEETQYFGPGTRLLVL.

V usage is TRBV20-1 and J usage is TRBJ2-1; perhaps TRBD1 as D (6 bases). The CDR3 runs 14 residues. Germline assignment: CDR1 DFQATT and CDR2 SNEGSKA (reference sequence). V lost 2 bases and J lost 5, with 13 bases in between. The CDR3 loop is CSARRQGLHNEQFF. In nucleotides, the CDR3 is TGCAGTGCTAGAAGGCAGGGGTTGCACAATGAGCAGTTCTTC.

This clonotype has just a few counts. The chain joins TRBV9 to TRBJ2-7; D is undetermined. V shed 3 bases and J shed 6 bases, with 10 bases lying between them. Looked up from germline, CDR1 is SGDLS and CDR2 is YYNGEE. CDR3 length: 12 amino acids. CDR3 bases: TGTGCCAGCAGCGGACTGGCCCCCGAGCAGTACTTC. This codes for CASSGLAPEQYF.

A few counts support this clonotype. The chain combines TRBV6-2 or TRBV6-3 with TRBJ1-5; D gene unclear. CDR1 MNHEY and CDR2 SVGEGT come from the germline V gene. This CDR3 region has 15 residues. The V gene lost 2 bases and the J gene lost 1 base, with 9 bases spanning the gap. CDR3 DNA sequence: TGTGCCAGCAGTTACGTCGTCGGGAGCAATCAGCCCCAGCATTTT. Translated, it gives CASSYVVGSNQPQHF.

This clonotype was observed a few times. The gene calls are TRBV29-1 and TRBJ2-1, with 12 positions matching TRBD2. CDR3 length: 14 residues. The germline gives CDR1 SQVTM, CDR2 ANQGSEA. The J segment lost 9 bases and the V segment lost 3 bases, leaving 6 bases of the junction unmatched. The chain's CDR3 is CSVELAGGPVEQFF. CDR3 in DNA: TGCAGCGTTGAGCTAGCGGGAGGGCCTGTTGAGCAGTTCTTC.

This clonotype was seen only a few times. This CDR3 is CASGFDRDNGYTF. CDR3 coding DNA: TGTGCTAGTGGCTTCGACAGGGACAATGGCTACACCTTC. V gene TRBV12-5 combines with J gene TRBJ1-2; 7 bases are a match to TRBD1. From germline, CDR1 is LGHNT and CDR2 FRNRAP. The CDR3 runs to 13 residues. Trimming removed 6 bases from V and 6 bases from J; junction bases left unmatched: 7.

This clonotype has a handful of counts. The rearrangement joins TRBV12-3 or TRBV12-4 to TRBJ1-2; D uncertain. Deletions cut 6 bases from V and 5 bases from J, with 13 bases between. The CDR3 contains 13 residues. The CDR3 sequence: CASSHGPTYGYTF. The DNA of the CDR3 is TGTGCCAGCAGCCACGGCCCAACATATGGCTACACCTTC.

The rearrangement joins TRBV19 to TRBJ2-7; D remains unclear. The CDR3 extends over 13 amino acids. Germline CDR1 is LNHDA and CDR2 is SQIVND (reference sequence). Trimming removed 5 bases from V and 2 bases from J, with 10 bases in between. The CDR3 here is CASSPTAPYEQYF. CDR3 bases: TGTGCCAGTAGTCCCACAGCGCCCTACGAGCAGTACTTC.

V is TRBV29-1 and J is TRBJ2-1; 11 nucleotides line up with TRBD2. Looked up from germline, CDR1 is SQVTM and CDR2 is ANQGSEA. The CDR3 loop spans 14 amino acids. V was pared by 7 bases and J by 8 bases, with 10 bases of the junction left unmatched. In nucleotides, the CDR3 is TGCAGCGACAGTAGCGGGAGGGCCGGAGATGAGCAGTTCTTC. Its protein product is CSDSSGRAGDEQFF.

This rearrangement joins TRBV7-2 to TRBJ1-2; D uncertain. The germline V gene has CDR1 SGHTA and CDR2 FQGNSA. The V end lost 0 bases, the J end lost 2 bases, and 7 bases lay between the germline ends. CDR3 length equals 14 residues. The CDR3 DNA follows: TGTGCCAGCAGCTTAGCGAGCCAAAACTATGGCTACACCTTC. Translating gives CASSLASQNYGYTF.

V usage is TRBV25-1 and J usage is TRBJ2-1; a possible D gene is TRBD1 (6 bases). Trimming took off 2 bases at V and 6 bases at J, with 17 bases between the two ends. The CDR3 contains 16 residues. Germline V gene data show CDR1 as MGHDK and CDR2 as SYGVNS. The CDR3 DNA reads as TGTGCCAGCAGTGAACCCCCCCAGGGGCCCGGCAATGAGCAGTTCTTC. Amino acids: CASSEPPQGPGNEQFF.

The chain combines TRBV20-1 with TRBJ1-5; 8 bases map to TRBD1. The V and J ends lost 3 bases and 2 bases, in that order; junction bases with no gene match: 9. This CDR3 has 16 residues. Germline values: CDR1 DFQATT, CDR2 SNEGSKA (reference sequence). Here the CDR3 reads CSARPHTGGGNQPQHF. CDR3 DNA: TGCAGTGCTAGGCCCCACACAGGGGGAGGCAATCAGCCCCAGCATTTT.

This clonotype was seen a few times. J is TRBJ2-4 and V is TRBV7-6, with 7 bases matching TRBD1. This CDR3 has 15 amino acids. Germline CDR1 and CDR2: SGHVS and FNYEAQ. The CDR3 coding sequence is TGTGCTGCTCTCCTTCTGGGACAGAGCCAAAACATTCAGTACTTC. Translating gives CAALLLGQSQNIQYF.

Details on this clonotype: The junction departs from the called germline gene at one end, perhaps through a read error. V and J are TRBV15 and TRBJ2-1; 9 bases map to TRBD2. CDR3 length equals 17 residues. CDR1 is LNHNV, CDR2 YYDKDF, per germline (reference sequence). The CDR3 DNA reads TGCGCCACCAGCAGATCCCCAGCGGGAGGAAATTTCGATGAGCAGTTCTTC. It encodes CATSRSPAGGNFDEQFF.

This chain links TRBV12-3 or TRBV12-4 with TRBJ2-7; TRBD2 is a possible D gene (5 bases). The CDR3 totals 13 residues. V was pared by 3 bases and J by 6 bases, with 12 bases between. The CDR3: CASSFFIEGEQYF. The CDR3, as DNA: TGTGCCAGCAGTTTCTTCATTGAGGGCGAGCAGTACTTC.